This TCR beta chain was sequenced in a study of T cells in Graves' hyperthyroidism and ophthalmopathy. Exclusion followed for patients with uncontrolled infection, other autoimmune disease, pregnancy or lactation. RNA transcripts served as the template for amplifying TCR beta CDR3 regions. The TCR CDR3 first-round RT-PCR relied on the HTBI primer set. Via MiXCR, TCRdb re-called the multiplex PCR reads, giving one row per CDR3 protein. The repertoire holds about 280,000 distinct CDR3 sequences, with less than 30% as singletons. The CDR3 has 13 residues. V gave up 10 bases and J gave up 4 bases, with 16 bases separating them. In germline, CDR1 is WSHSY, CDR2 SAAADI. Overall study findings and caveats: Also found in blood were most expanded thyroid clonotypes above 0.001. Researchers report that a 13 V-J model separated ophthalmopathy from stable hyperthyroidism.

There are many counts of this clonotype. Its antigen is unidentified. Sequenced sample: blood. The receptor was derived from a man aged 35 to 55 with Graves' hyperthyroidism that later progressed to Graves' ophthalmopathy. This chain links TRBV10-2 with TRBJ1-1, with TRBD1 as a possible D gene (5 bases). CDR3 DNA sequence: TGCGCCACCTCGCCCCAAGGGGCCACTGAAGCTTTCTTT. Protein: CATSPQGATEAFF.